This TCR beta chain came from a study of cytomegalovirus exposure and HLA in healthy donors. Regarding the study as a whole: Researchers catalogued 150 or so TCR beta chains as cytomegalovirus-associated. Immune exposure data for these donors was limited to CMV serostatus. TCR beta sequences numbering 15,000 to 20,000 were associated with HLA alleles at 0.05 false discovery rate in a later analysis. Sequence variants that were highly shared formed a cluster that was likely a sequencing artifact.

Germline loops: CDR1 SGDLS, CDR2 YYNGEE. CDR3 length equals 14 residues. After removal of 0 bases from V and 6 bases from J, the junction contained 5 bases not matched to a gene. In its sample, this clone was seen a few times. What it recognizes is unknown. Primers: 60 Vbeta forward and 13 Jbeta reverse. The protocol was immunoSEQ multiplex PCR, while the TCRdb copy is restricted to in-frame clones and leaves out a portion. This sample yields approximately 41,000 clones, of which 81% are seen a single time; around 2.5% belongs to the top ten. Input material: PBMCs. J is TRBJ2-7 and V is TRBV9, with 8 bases fitting TRBD2. This receptor was taken from a man between 50 and 59 years old in good health and CMV-seronegative. CDR3 nucleotide sequence: TGTGCCAGCAGCGTAGCGGGAGGGCGCACCGAGCAGTACTTC. As protein: CASSVAGGRTEQYF.